A single sample is the source of the 8 T cell receptor beta chains below, sequenced in a study of CD8+CD57+ T cells in acquired aplastic anemia. According to the study, genomic DNA was the template for TCR beta VDJ and CDR3 profiling. TCRdb recomputed calls from the reads with MiXCR, one row per CDR3 protein. The sample has 400,000 to 450,000 distinct CDR3 sequences, 65% to 75% seen once. Specimen: sorted CD4+, CD8+, or CD8+CD57+ T cells (not recorded which) from PBMCs. Every receptor here comes from a human donor in good health, serving as a control.

This clonotype was seen only once. The rearrangement links TRBV14 to TRBJ2-7; D is ambiguous. Trimming removed 4 bases at V and 2 bases at J, with 15 bases between. The CDR3 has 15 residues. Germline values: CDR1 SGHDN, CDR2 FVKESK. Here the CDR3 reads CASSLEPDATYEQYF. CDR3 bases: TGTGCCAGCAGCCTAGAACCTGACGCAACCTACGAGCAGTACTTC.

J is TRBJ2-7 and V is TRBV20-1; D unresolved. With 6 bases removed from V and 1 base from J, the gap between germline ends came to 16 bases. The CDR3 length is 14 residues. Per germline, CDR1 DFQATT and CDR2 SNEGSKA (reference sequence). CDR3 protein: CSAEEVRQSYEQYF. CDR3 in DNA: TGCAGTGCGGAAGAGGTCCGACAATCCTACGAGCAGTACTTC.

This chain uses TRBV20-1 with TRBJ2-3; TRBD1 aligns across 7 bases. This CDR3 is 15 amino acids long. Trimming at V came to 3 bases and at J to 6 bases, leaving 12 bases not matched to a gene. Per germline, CDR1 DFQATT and CDR2 SNEGSKA (reference sequence). This CDR3 is CSASRGRGGLDTQYF. CDR3 coding DNA: TGCAGTGCTAGTAGGGGTAGAGGGGGCTTGGATACGCAGTATTTT.

The chain carries TRBV24-1 and TRBJ1-2, with 9 bases aligning to TRBD1. Germline lookup yields CDR1 KGHDR and CDR2 SFDVKD. The CDR3 spans 16 residues. Losses at the gene ends were 4 bases for V and 2 bases for J; bases not matched to a gene: 7. CDR3 protein: CATSDAMGTGNYGYTF. Here the CDR3 DNA reads TGTGCCACCAGTGACGCGATGGGGACAGGGAACTATGGCTACACCTTC.

There are many counts of this clonotype. The chain couples TRBV3-1 to TRBJ1-6, with D unresolved. This CDR3 contains 15 residues. The V end was cut by 4 bases, the J end by 7 bases, with 14 bases between. CDR1 is LGHDT and CDR2 is YNNKEL in the germline V gene (reference sequence). CDR3 protein: CASSLDWPSNSPLHF. The DNA of the CDR3 is TGTGCCAGCAGCCTGGATTGGCCGTCGAATTCACCCCTCCACTTT.

As for this clonotype: Because the CDR3 is missing its conserved closing phenylalanine or tryptophan, this is likely a read error. V and J are TRBV12-3 or TRBV12-4 and TRBJ1-3, with D tentatively TRBD1 (5 bases). CDR3 length: 15 amino acids. V dropped 5 bases and J dropped 6 bases, with 17 bases sitting between them. CDR3 bases: TGTGCCAGCAGTCCAGGGTCGCAGGGTGAAAACACCATATATCTT. Translated: CASSPGSQGENTIYL.

V usage is TRBV5-4 and J usage is TRBJ1-6, with TRBD1 matching over 7 bases. The CDR3 spans 16 residues. Per germline, CDR1 SGHNT and CDR2 YYREEE (reference sequence). The trim removed 2 bases at V and 7 bases at J, leaving 9 bases unmatched. CDR3 loop: CASSFGTAGRNSPLHF. Here the CDR3 DNA reads TGTGCCAGCAGCTTTGGGACAGCGGGTCGGAATTCACCCCTCCACTTT.

The chain has TRBV15 and TRBJ1-3, with D uncertain. Germline V CDR1 and CDR2: LNHNV, YYDKDF (reference sequence). Trimming left V 5 bases short and J 0 bases short, with 11 bases between. The CDR3 totals 15 residues. CDR3 nucleotides: TGTGCCACCAGCGGCCGGTTGGGCTCTGGAAACACCATATATTTT. Translating gives CATSGRLGSGNTIYF.